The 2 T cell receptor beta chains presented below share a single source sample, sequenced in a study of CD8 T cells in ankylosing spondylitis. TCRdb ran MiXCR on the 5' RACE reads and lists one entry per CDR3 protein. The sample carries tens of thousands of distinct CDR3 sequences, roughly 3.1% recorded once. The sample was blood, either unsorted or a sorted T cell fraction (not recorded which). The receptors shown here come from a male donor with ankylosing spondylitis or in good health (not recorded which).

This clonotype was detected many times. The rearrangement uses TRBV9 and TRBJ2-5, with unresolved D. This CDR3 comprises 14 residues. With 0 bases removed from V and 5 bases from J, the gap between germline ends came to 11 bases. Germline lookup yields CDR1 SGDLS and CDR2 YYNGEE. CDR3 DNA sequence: TGTGCCAGCAGCGTAGCCCCAGTAGAGGAGACCCAGTACTTC. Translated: CASSVAPVEETQYF.

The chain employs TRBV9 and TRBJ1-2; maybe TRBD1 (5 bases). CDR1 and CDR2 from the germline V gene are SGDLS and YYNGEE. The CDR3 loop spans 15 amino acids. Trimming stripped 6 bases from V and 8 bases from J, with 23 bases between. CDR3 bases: TGTGCCAGCACCTCAGAAGTGGAGGGGAGGGGAGGCTACACCTTC. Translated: CASTSEVEGRGGYTF.